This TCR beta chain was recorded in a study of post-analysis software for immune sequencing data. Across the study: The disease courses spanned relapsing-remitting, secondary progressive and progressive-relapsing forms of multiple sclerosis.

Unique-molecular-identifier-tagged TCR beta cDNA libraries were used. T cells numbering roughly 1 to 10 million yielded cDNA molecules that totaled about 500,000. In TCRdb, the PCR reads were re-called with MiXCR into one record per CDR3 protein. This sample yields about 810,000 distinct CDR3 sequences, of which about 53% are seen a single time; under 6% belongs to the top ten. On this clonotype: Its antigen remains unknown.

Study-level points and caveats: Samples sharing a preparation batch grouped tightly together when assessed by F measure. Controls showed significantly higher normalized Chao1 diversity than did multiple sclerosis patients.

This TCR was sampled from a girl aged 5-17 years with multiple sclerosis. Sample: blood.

In DNA, the CDR3 is TGCGCCAGCAGCTTGGAAGGGGTGAGAGAGACCCAGTACTTC. Translating it yields CASSLEGVRETQYF. The chain is built from TRBV5-1 and TRBJ2-7, with D perhaps TRBD1 (5 bases). The tail of the sequence fits TRBJ2-5 better, so the J call may be wrong. Germline CDR1 SGHRS, CDR2 YFSETQ. The CDR3 covers 14 residues.